What follows is one TCR beta chain and its context. CDR1 and CDR2 (germline): SGHDT, YYEEEE. The germline V and J ends were trimmed by 2 bases and 13 bases, with 16 bases remaining between them. This CDR3 spans 13 amino acids. MiXCR, run by TCRdb on the PCR reads, gives a single entry per CDR3 protein. Altogether 2,500 to 3,500 distinct CDR3 sequences are present, over 40% being singletons, with the ten largest covering around 59%. This sample was taken from a study of immune characterization of retroperitoneal liposarcoma. Material for sequencing was tumor tissue. The V gene is TRBV5-6, the J gene TRBJ2-1; D possibly uses TRBD1 or TRBD2 (6 bases each). The receptor was isolated from a male donor with retroperitoneal liposarcoma. CDR3 in DNA: TGTGCCAGCAGCTTTGGCCCAAGGGGGGCCCAGTTCTTC. Amino acid sequence: CASSFGPRGAQFF.